Below are 26 T cell receptor beta chains sequenced from a single sample in a study of blood T cell repertoires in COVID-19. Some clones are missing from TCRdb's copy, which holds only in-frame ones; the method was immunoSEQ multiplex PCR. The table includes tens of thousands of clones, 91% detected once. The sample taken for sequencing was peripheral blood. Receptors originate from a human donor in a cohort sampled during active COVID-19.

The V call is TRBV4-2, the J call TRBJ1-2; 7 bases map to TRBD1. The germline gives CDR1 LGHNA, CDR2 YNFKEQ. With V trimmed by 5 bases and J by 8 bases, 14 bases remained unmatched. The CDR3 contains 15 residues. CDR3 DNA: TGTGCCAGCAGCTATAGTACCACAGGGGTGGGAGGCTACACCTTC. Protein: CASSYSTTGVGGYTF.

V is TRBV5-1 and J is TRBJ1-6; D might be TRBD1 (6 bases). V was pared by 0 bases and J by 7 bases, with 8 bases between. The CDR3 has 14 amino acids. The germline gives CDR1 SGHRS, CDR2 YFSETQ. The chain's CDR3 is CASSLGQANSPLHF. The CDR3 region has the DNA TGCGCCAGCAGCTTGGGACAGGCGAATTCACCCCTCCACTTT.

The chain combines TRBV7-2 with TRBJ2-7, with TRBD1 identical over 8 bases. CDR1 and CDR2 (germline): SGHTA, FQGNSA. J gave up 2 bases and V 5 bases, and 8 bases lay outside the gene matches. The CDR3 spans 15 residues. CDR3 sequence: CASSPPRTGTYEQYF. The CDR3 coding sequence is TGTGCCAGCAGCCCTCCTAGGACAGGGACCTACGAGCAGTACTTC.

V is TRBV10-3 and J is TRBJ2-7; TRBD2 matches at 8 bases. V dropped 0 bases and J dropped 3; count of bases not matched to a gene: 13. This CDR3 is built from 18 residues. CDR1 and CDR2 (germline): ENHRY, SYGVKD. The CDR3 sequence is CAISESRRQSGRFYEQYF. The CDR3 nucleotides read TGTGCCATCAGTGAGTCGAGGAGACAAAGCGGGAGATTCTACGAGCAGTACTTC.

The chain carries TRBV21-1 and TRBJ2-7; TRBD2 was called by the table and not checked on the DNA. TRBV21-1 is shown as a pseudogene. The CDR3 spans 15 residues. In DNA, the CDR3 is TGTGCCAGCAGCAAAATCGGCGGGGTGTCCTACGAGCAGTACTTC. Its protein product is CASSKIGGVSYEQYF.

The CDR3 coding sequence is TGTGCCTGGAAGGGGGGGGCGGGGACTGAAGCTTTCTTT. Protein: CAWKGGAGTEAFF. The J gene is TRBJ1-1, the V gene TRBV30; TRBD1 might be the D (6 bases). The CDR3 is made up of 13 amino acids. Germline CDR1 GTSNPN, CDR2 SVGIG (reference sequence). The V gene lost 4 bases and the J gene lost 5 bases, with 14 bases spanning the gap. Looking up the rest from reference TRBV30 and TRBJ1-1 gives the full variable domain: SQTIHQWPATLVQPVGSPLSLECTVEGTSNPNLYWYRQAAGRGLQLLFYSVGIGQISSEVPQNLSASRPQDRQFILSSKKLLLSDSGFYLCAWKGGAGTEAFFGQGTRLTVV.

The V gene is TRBV11-2, the J gene TRBJ1-5; D remains ambiguous. V dropped 0 bases and J dropped 3 bases, with 12 bases sitting between them. Per germline, CDR1 SGHAT and CDR2 FQNNGV. The CDR3 runs to 16 residues. CDR3 residues: CASSLDWRSPNQPQHF. DNA for the CDR3: TGTGCCAGCAGCTTAGATTGGAGGTCCCCCAATCAGCCCCAGCATTTT.

This chain connects TRBV28 to TRBJ1-4; the match to TRBD1 covers 10 bases. CDR1 and CDR2 (germline): MDHEN, SYDVKM. This CDR3 is 15 amino acids long. Trimming cost V 7 bases and J 3 bases; bases outside gene matches: 5. CDR3 sequence (DNA): TGTGCCAGCATCCGACAGGGGGCTGCTAATGAAAAACTGTTTTTT. Translating it yields CASIRQGAANEKLFF.

The chain couples TRBV2 to TRBJ1-1, with D unclear. Trimming took off 3 bases at V and 4 bases at J, with 3 bases between the two ends. From germline, CDR1 is SNHLY and CDR2 FYNNEI. This CDR3 has 11 residues. The chain's CDR3 is CASSDSTEAFF. The CDR3 nucleotides are TGTGCCAGCAGTGACAGCACTGAAGCTTTCTTT.

This clone is a singleton in its sample. The chain joins TRBV6-5 to TRBJ1-2; 9 nucleotides agree with TRBD1. The CDR3 loop spans 15 amino acids. Losses at the gene ends were 5 bases for V and 4 bases for J; bases not matched to a gene: 8. From germline, CDR1 is MNHEY and CDR2 SVGAGI. DNA for the CDR3: TGTGCCAGCAGTCCCTGGACAGGGGATCGCTATGGCTACACCTTC. Protein: CASSPWTGDRYGYTF.

The chain is built from TRBV5-6 and TRBJ1-2; 7 positions agree with TRBD1. Germline V gives CDR1 SGHDT, CDR2 YYEEEE. This CDR3 contains 16 residues. V trimming: 4 bases; J trimming: 6 bases; junction bases outside the gene matches: 15. The CDR3 coding sequence is TGTGCCAGCAGCCTGGATCACAGGGGATTAGCCGATGGCTACACCTTC. Encoded protein: CASSLDHRGLADGYTF.

This chain joins TRBV14 and TRBJ2-7, with unresolved D. Germline CDR1 is SGHDN and CDR2 is FVKESK. The CDR3 is 17 amino acids. Trimming took off 1 base at V and 0 bases at J, with 16 bases between the two ends. CDR3 sequence reads: CASSQGVEIAVSYEQYF. CDR3 sequence (DNA): TGTGCCAGCAGCCAAGGTGTTGAGATAGCCGTCTCCTACGAGCAGTACTTC.

The genes are TRBV9 and TRBJ2-6; 8 nucleotides align to TRBD1. Germline V gene sequence: CDR1 SGDLS, CDR2 YYNGEE. The CDR3 consists of 18 residues. The ends lost 3 bases at V and 0 bases at J; junction bases unmatched: 8. CDR3 DNA sequence: TGTGCCAGCAGCGAACAGGGACAGGTTAGCTCTGGGGCCAACGTCCTGACTTTC. Amino acids: CASSEQGQVSSGANVLTF.

The V gene is TRBV30, the J gene TRBJ1-1; D remains ambiguous. The V end was cut by 6 bases, the J end by 0 bases, with 8 bases between. The CDR3 totals 12 residues. Per the germline V gene, CDR1 is GTSNPN and CDR2 is SVGIG (reference sequence). CDR3 amino acids: CACRVMNTEAFF. The CDR3, as DNA: TGTGCCTGTCGGGTCATGAACACTGAAGCTTTCTTT.

The J gene is TRBJ2-5, the V gene TRBV3-1 (or the pseudogene TRBV3-2); 8 positions agree with TRBD1. Losses at the gene ends were 0 bases for V and 5 bases for J; bases not matched to a gene: 8. Germline V CDR1 and CDR2: LGHDT, YNNKEL (reference sequence). CDR3 length: 16 amino acids. Here the CDR3 DNA reads TGTGCCAGCAGCCAAGAAAACAACAGGGGGATGGAGACCCAGTACTTC. Translating it yields CASSQENNRGMETQYF.

The J gene is TRBJ1-2, the V gene TRBV28, with D possibly TRBD1 on 5 matching bases. CDR3 length: 14 amino acids. CDR1 MDHEN and CDR2 SYDVKM come from the germline V gene. Between the trimmed V and J ends, which lost 5 bases and 7 bases, there was a span of 17 bases. The CDR3 region has the DNA TGTGCCAGCAGTCTAAAACTCGGGGGGGTTGGCTACACCTTC. It codes for CASSLKLGGVGYTF.

The J gene is TRBJ1-2, the V gene TRBV4-3; 11 nucleotides line up with TRBD1. V shed 0 bases, J shed 3 bases, and the junction held 6 bases outside the gene matches. Germline CDR1 and CDR2: LGHNA and YSLEER. CDR3 length: 17 amino acids. CDR3 sequence: CASSQDTGTGGHYGYTF. The CDR3 DNA reads TGCGCCAGCAGCCAAGATACCGGGACAGGGGGGCACTATGGCTACACCTTC.

This chain's CDR3 is CASSQREVTEAFF. CDR3 DNA: TGCGCCAGCAGCCAACGAGAGGTCACTGAAGCTTTCTTT. The chain employs TRBV4-1 and TRBJ1-1, with D uncertain. Trimming removed 2 bases from V and 4 bases from J, with 8 bases in between. The CDR3 length is 13 residues. Germline loops: CDR1 MGHRA, CDR2 YSYEKL.

There are a few counts of this clone. V gene TRBV27 combines with J gene TRBJ1-2; no reliable D call. Trimming stripped 3 bases from V and 7 bases from J, with 12 bases between. CDR1 and CDR2 from the germline V gene are MNHEY and SMNVEV (reference sequence). CDR3 length equals 13 residues. CDR3 amino acids: CASSFFRGSGYTF. Written as DNA, the CDR3 is TGTGCCAGCAGTTTCTTCCGTGGGAGTGGCTACACCTTC.

This clone showed up just once. The V gene is TRBV15, the J gene TRBJ2-1; D gene ambiguous. Looked up from germline, CDR1 is LNHNV and CDR2 is YYDKDF (reference sequence). V dropped 5 bases and J dropped 0 bases, with 14 bases sitting between them. The CDR3 is made up of 16 amino acids. CDR3: CATSGSGRSSYNEQFF. The CDR3 DNA follows: TGTGCCACCAGCGGTAGTGGTAGGAGCTCCTACAATGAGCAGTTCTTC. The full variable domain, in which reference TRBV15 and TRBJ2-1 provide the parts outside the CDR3, is DAMVIQNPRYQVTQFGKPVTLSCSQTLNHNVMYWYQQKSSQAPKLLFHYYDKDFNNEADTPDNFQSRRPNTSFCFLDIRSPGLGDTAMYLCATSGSGRSSYNEQFFGPGTRLTVL.

The chain recombines TRBV15 with TRBJ1-1; TRBD1 is a possible D gene (5 bases). Trimming pared 1 base from V and 11 bases from J, leaving 23 bases between. The CDR3 runs to 16 residues. The germline gives CDR1 LNHNV, CDR2 YYDKDF (reference sequence). The chain's CDR3 is CATSRAQWASPRGAFF. The CDR3 DNA is TGTGCCACCAGCAGAGCCCAGTGGGCTAGCCCTCGGGGGGCTTTCTTT.

V gene TRBV6-5 combines with J gene TRBJ1-6, with 10 nucleotides matching TRBD1. J was trimmed by 9 bases and V by 8 bases; bases with no gene match: 7. The CDR3 is made up of 14 amino acids. CDR1 and CDR2 from the germline V gene are MNHEY and SVGAGI. CDR3 protein: CASRIRQGASPLHF. In nucleotides, the CDR3 is TGTGCCAGCCGCATTCGACAGGGGGCTTCACCCCTCCACTTT.

V and J are TRBV6-5 and TRBJ2-7; the match to TRBD1 covers 7 bases. V lost 6 bases and J lost 6; bases outside the gene matches: 11. The germline CDR1 and CDR2 sequences are MNHEY and SVGAGI. The CDR3 contains 14 residues. In nucleotides, the CDR3 is TGTGCCAGCAGCCCCGGCACAGGGGTAGGCGAGCAGTACTTC. Its protein product is CASSPGTGVGEQYF.

The rearrangement links TRBV27 to TRBJ2-7, with 8 bases matching TRBD1. Trimming removed 4 bases from V and 4 bases from J; junction bases left unmatched: 12. Germline CDR1 is MNHEY and CDR2 is SMNVEV (reference sequence). The CDR3 totals 16 residues. The CDR3 DNA follows: TGTGCCAGCAGTTCGTCCACGACAGGGGTCGGTTACGAGCAGTACTTC. Encoded protein: CASSSSTTGVGYEQYF.

The J gene is TRBJ1-4, the V gene TRBV30; D may be TRBD1 (5 bases). The germline CDR1 and CDR2 sequences are GTSNPN and SVGIG (reference sequence). The CDR3 runs to 13 residues. V lost 2 bases and J 3 bases, leaving 7 bases between the germline ends. The CDR3 coding sequence is TGTGCCTGGAGTCGGGGGGCTAATGAAAAACTGTTTTTT. Translating it yields CAWSRGANEKLFF.

The gene calls are TRBV11-2 and TRBJ1-1; tentative D call: TRBD1 (6 bases). The CDR3 totals 15 residues. V was clipped by 2 bases and J by 3 bases, with 13 bases between them. The V gene's germline CDR1 is SGHAT and CDR2 FQNNGV. The CDR3 DNA follows: TGTGCCAGCAGCTTAAGGCGGGGGGCCGACACTGAAGCTTTCTTT. Translating gives CASSLRRGADTEAFF.